The rows below give T cell receptor beta chains drawn from one sample of a study of T cell responses to AZD1222 COVID-19 vaccine. TCRdb's table, derived via immunoSEQ multiplex PCR, lists solely in-frame clones and lacks some. Seen here are around 130,000 clones, 80% to 90% observed once, and the top ten hold roughly 8.9%. The sequences come from peripheral blood, collected 28 days after the second AZD1222 dose. All receptors come from an adult who received the AZD1222 COVID-19 vaccine. Both conserved end residues are part of each CDR3.

V	J	CDR3
TRBV27	TRBJ1-5	CASSLLGPSNQPQHF
TRBV7-2	TRBJ2-7	CASSLGGGTSGSSYEQYF
TRBV4-1	TRBJ2-1	CASSLTPGGVFF
TRBV29-1	TRBJ2-3	CSVLGLAGGSDTQYF
TRBV5-1	TRBJ1-4	CASSLDGQGNEKLFF
TRBV27	TRBJ2-3	CASSSPSGPTDTQYF
TRBV7-2	TRBJ1-1	CASSFLGIENTEAFF
TRBV14	TRBJ1-3	CASSQGSLRQGVTSGNTIYF
TRBV5-6	TRBJ2-2	CASSLEGLANTGELFF
TRBV18	TRBJ1-4	CASSPTMTGVNEKLFF
TRBV7-6	TRBJ2-7	CASSPSGPPTYEQYF
TRBV5-8	TRBJ2-2	CASSRTGTVFTGELFF
TRBV27	TRBJ2-7	CASNRKGSYEQYF
TRBV19	TRBJ1-2	CASSIGRDRGYTF
TRBV3-1/TRBV3-2	TRBJ2-6	CASSPRDRGILAGANVLTF
TRBV3-1/TRBV3-2	TRBJ1-3	CASSQNTIYF
TRBV3-1/TRBV3-2	TRBJ2-7	CASSLRHSPLDEQYF
TRBV3-1/TRBV3-2	TRBJ1-6	CASSQDRSPLHF
TRBV7-2	TRBJ1-5	CASSLDGNQPQHF
TRBV5-1	TRBJ2-5	CASSLVGGGETQYF
TRBV10-3	TRBJ1-6	CAISGGAGNNSPLHF
TRBV5-6	TRBJ1-6	CASTTQGSENNSPLHF
TRBV7-9	TRBJ2-1	CASSSTGTGVFNEQFF
TRBV5-1	TRBJ1-6	CASSPRDNVFYNSPLHF
TRBV7-7	TRBJ2-7	CASSLGVGTGLYEQYF
TRBV19	TRBJ1-2	CASSIYYRGYGYTF
TRBV6-5	TRBJ1-1	CASRRGVGNTEAFF
TRBV12-5	TRBJ2-3	CASGLSGTDTQYF
TRBV15	TRBJ2-6	CATRGSGANVLTF
TRBV4-2	TRBJ2-1	CASSQDRGTLGEQFF
TRBV19	TRBJ1-6	CATGQDISYNSPLHF
TRBV5-1	TRBJ1-4	CASSLVSPGPGDEKLFF
TRBV2	TRBJ1-5	CASSRAAGNQPQHF
TRBV6-1	TRBJ2-7	CASSEVGGFYEQYF
TRBV5-1	TRBJ1-6	CASSRDRVNSPLHF
TRBV2	TRBJ1-2	CASSGGQSYGYTF
TRBV7-8	TRBJ2-7	CASSFGGWVEGSYEQYF
TRBV4-2	TRBJ1-6	CASSQDVGRGNSPLHF
TRBV7-8	TRBJ2-5	CASSLGTERETQYF
TRBV2	TRBJ1-2	CATGDRPNYGYTF
TRBV27	TRBJ2-7	CASNKRTSGRSYEQYF
TRBV6-4	TRBJ1-6	CASSAQGSSPLHF
TRBV14	TRBJ1-1	CASSRSGWWETEAFF
TRBV10-2	TRBJ2-5	CASSDRQKETQYF
TRBV9	TRBJ1-1	CASSAGTGNTEAFF
TRBV6-5	TRBJ2-5	CASKPSSQETQYF
TRBV29-1	TRBJ1-1	CSVATVENTEAFF
TRBV2	TRBJ2-5	CASSEGTGVETQYF
TRBV6-5	TRBJ2-7	CASSYSGAGKDYEQYF
TRBV4-3	TRBJ1-1	CASSVLSWGRGTEAFF
TRBV5-1	TRBJ2-3	CASSSAGGLRTDTQYF
TRBV7-8	TRBJ1-6	CASSLLLAGDSYNSPLHF
TRBV5-5	TRBJ1-1	CASTGDLNTEAFF
TRBV7-6	TRBJ1-2	CASSLPGSVYTF